Listed here are 28 T cell receptor beta chains from one sample, sequenced in a study of T cell responses to AZD1222 COVID-19 vaccine. Profiled with immunoSEQ multiplex PCR; TCRdb holds only in-frame clones, not every one. Among some 42,000 clones listed, 80% to 85% were seen once. Sample: peripheral blood, taken 28 days after the second AZD1222 dose. The receptors stem from an adult who received the AZD1222 COVID-19 vaccine.

V and J are TRBV5-6 and TRBJ1-4; maybe TRBD1 (5 bases). The V end was cut by 1 base, the J end by 7 bases, with 11 bases between. The CDR3 is 14 amino acids. In germline, CDR1 is SGHDT, CDR2 YYEEEE. CDR3 DNA: TGTGCCAGCAGCTTGTTGGGACTAGGTGAAAAACTGTTTTTT. Residues: CASSLLGLGEKLFF.

The sample holds one count of this clone. The J gene is TRBJ1-2, the V gene TRBV9; possible D gene TRBD1, 5 bases. V gave up 5 bases and J gave up 5 bases, with 13 bases separating them. The CDR3 length is 13 residues. Germline CDR1 reads SGDLS; CDR2 reads YYNGEE. The DNA of the CDR3 is TGTGCCAGCAGTGGGACGGTACCGTATGGCTACACCTTC. Its protein product is CASSGTVPYGYTF.

This clone was picked up a small number of times. The V call is TRBV5-1, the J call TRBJ1-1; D perhaps matches TRBD1 (6 bases). Deletions cut 1 base from V and 4 bases from J, with 8 bases between. CDR1 and CDR2 from the germline V gene are SGHRS and YFSETQ. This CDR3 contains 13 residues. The CDR3 bases are TGCGCCAGCAGCTTGTCAGGGGCCACTGAAGCTTTCTTT. This sequence encodes CASSLSGATEAFF.

The chain combines TRBV5-1 with TRBJ2-1, with D tentatively TRBD1 (6 bases). Germline assignment: CDR1 SGHRS and CDR2 YFSETQ. V was pared by 0 bases and J by 6 bases, with 13 bases between. The CDR3 contains 15 residues. This CDR3 reads CASSLAQGVSNEQFF. The CDR3 nucleotides read TGCGCCAGCAGCTTGGCACAGGGAGTGTCCAATGAGCAGTTCTTC.

The chain links TRBV6-5 to TRBJ1-6; no clear D. This CDR3 has 14 amino acids. V was pared by 8 bases and J by 6 bases, with 14 bases between. Germline V gene sequence: CDR1 MNHEY, CDR2 SVGAGI. CDR3 nucleotides: TGTGCCAGCCGGGGTGAGGCCTTTAATTCACCCCTCCACTTT. It specifies CASRGEAFNSPLHF.

This sequence joins TRBV7-2 and TRBJ1-1; maybe TRBD1 (5 bases). Germline CDR1 is SGHTA and CDR2 is FQGNSA. Trimming cost V 5 bases and J 4 bases, with 11 bases left between them. The length of the CDR3 is 13 residues. CDR3: CASSPRQTTEAFF. The CDR3 DNA is TGTGCCAGCAGCCCCCGACAGACCACTGAAGCTTTCTTT. Using reference TRBV7-2 and TRBJ1-1 for the parts outside the CDR3, the full variable domain is GAGVSQSPSNKVTEKGKDVELRCDPISGHTALYWYRQSLGQGLEFLIYFQGNSAPDKSGLPSDRFSAERTGGSVSTLTIQRTQQEDSAVYLCASSPRQTTEAFFGQGTRLTVV.

The gene calls are TRBV18 and TRBJ1-1, with D uncertain. V was trimmed by 3 bases and J by 0 bases, leaving 5 bases between them. Germline loops: CDR1 KGHSH, CDR2 LQKENI. The CDR3 runs 13 residues. CDR3 DNA sequence: TGTGCCAGCTCACCCGCCATGAACACTGAAGCTTTCTTT. It translates to CASSPAMNTEAFF.

This clone was seen more than once but under ten times. The chain links TRBV5-5 to TRBJ1-2, with D possibly being TRBD1 (5 bases). The germline V gene has CDR1 SGHKS and CDR2 YYEKEE (reference sequence). The CDR3 is made up of 13 amino acids. V dropped 0 bases and J dropped 4 bases, with 7 bases sitting between them. This CDR3 reads CASSLDRPYGYTF. CDR3 sequence (DNA): TGTGCCAGCAGCTTGGACAGGCCCTATGGCTACACCTTC. The full variable domain, with the rest looked up from reference TRBV5-5 and TRBJ1-2, is DAGVTQSPTHLIKTRGQQVTLRCSPISGHKSVSWYQQVLGQGPQFIFQYYEKEERGRGNFPDRFSARQFPNYSSELNVNALLLGDSALYLCASSLDRPYGYTFGSGTRLTVV.

J is TRBJ1-1 and V is TRBV6-5, with unresolved D. Trimming took off 7 bases at V and 6 bases at J, with 9 bases between the two ends. From germline, CDR1 is MNHEY and CDR2 SVGAGI. CDR3 size: 11 residues. In nucleotides, the CDR3 is TGTGCCAGCATCGAGGTGGCTGAAGCTTTCTTT. As protein: CASIEVAEAFF.

The chain has TRBV27 and TRBJ2-7; D is unclear. The CDR3 is 11 amino acids. Germline-derived CDR1 and CDR2 are MNHEY and SMNVEV (reference sequence). Trimming cost V 7 bases and J 4 bases, with 8 bases left between them. The DNA of the CDR3 is TGTGCCAGCATTGGACGGTACGAGCAGTACTTC. It yields the protein CASIGRYEQYF.

CDR3 DNA sequence: TGTGCCAGCAGTCAGACTAGCGGGGGGGCCAATGAGCAGTTCTTC. Encoded protein: CASSQTSGGANEQFF. The V gene is TRBV6-5, the J gene TRBJ2-1; 14 bases are shared with TRBD2. This CDR3 is built from 15 residues. The V gene end was trimmed by 5 bases and the J gene end by 6 bases; junction bases not matched to a gene: 3. The V gene's germline CDR1 is MNHEY and CDR2 SVGAGI.

This clone was seen once. The rearrangement links TRBV7-2 to TRBJ2-7; D may be TRBD1 or TRBD2 (5 bases each). There are 18 residues in the CDR3. Trimming stripped 1 base from V and 3 bases from J, with 22 bases between. Germline values: CDR1 SGHTA, CDR2 FQGNSA. In DNA, the CDR3 is TGTGCCAGCAGCTTAGTGGTTCCGGGACCCACTAACTTCTACGAGCAGTACTTC. Residues: CASSLVVPGPTNFYEQYF.

The rearrangement uses TRBV9 and TRBJ1-4; no clear D gene. This CDR3 is built from 13 residues. V lost 2 bases to trimming and J lost 3 bases, with 5 bases between them. Germline V CDR1 and CDR2: SGDLS, YYNGEE. CDR3 DNA sequence: TGTGCCAGCAGCGTCGGCCCTAATGAAAAACTGTTTTTT. Encoded protein: CASSVGPNEKLFF.

The V and J genes are TRBV11-2 and TRBJ1-6; tentative D call: TRBD1 (5 bases). CDR1 is SGHAT, CDR2 FQNNGV, per germline. The CDR3 has 14 amino acids. Trimming took off 4 bases at V and 10 bases at J, with 14 bases between the two ends. CDR3 region: CASSSYRSGSPLHF. CDR3 DNA sequence: TGTGCCAGCAGCTCCTACCGTTCAGGGTCACCCCTCCACTTT.

The V gene is TRBV6-2 or TRBV6-3, the J gene TRBJ2-4, with 7 bases matching TRBD1. V gave up 4 bases and J gave up 2 bases; unmatched junction bases: 5. The CDR3 totals 15 residues. Per germline, CDR1 MNHEY and CDR2 SVGEGT. The CDR3 loop reads CASSFRGLSKNIQYF. In DNA form, the CDR3 reads TGTGCCAGCAGTTTTAGGGGGCTGTCCAAAAACATTCAGTACTTC.

This chain connects TRBV9 to TRBJ2-3; 9 bases are a match to TRBD2. The CDR3 is made up of 17 amino acids. The V segment lost 4 bases and the J segment 6 bases; nucleotides outside the gene matches: 15. In germline, CDR1 is SGDLS, CDR2 YYNGEE. The CDR3 nucleotides are TGTGCCAGCAGCCCCCCCTTGGAGCGGGGGGCCAGGGATACGCAGTATTTT. This sequence encodes CASSPPLERGARDTQYF.

The chain recombines TRBV30 with TRBJ2-7; 7 bases match TRBD1. Trimming cost V 5 bases and J 6 bases; bases outside gene matches: 13. The CDR3 is 14 residues long. The germline V gene has CDR1 GTSNPN and CDR2 SVGIG (reference sequence). CDR3 nucleotides: TGTGCCTGGGCCTCCGTCCCCGCAGGGGGCGAGCAGTACTTC. Its protein product is CAWASVPAGGEQYF.

The genes are TRBV2 and TRBJ2-7; D is perhaps TRBD2 (5 bases). Germline lookup yields CDR1 SNHLY and CDR2 FYNNEI. The CDR3 sequence is 12 residues long. Trimming left V 6 bases short and J 1 base short, with 7 bases between. The CDR3 reads CASSRGSYEQYF. The DNA for the CDR3 is TGTGCCAGCAGCCGGGGTTCCTACGAGCAGTACTTC.

The V gene is TRBV3-1 (or the pseudogene TRBV3-2), the J gene TRBJ1-2, with a possible D match to TRBD1 (5 bases). This CDR3 region has 15 residues. Trimming pared 1 base from V and 3 bases from J, leaving 12 bases between. Germline CDR1 LGHDT, CDR2 YNNKEL (reference sequence). The CDR3 region has the DNA TGTGCCAGCAGCCAAGGTGGGGGGACCCACTATGGCTACACCTTC. It codes for CASSQGGGTHYGYTF.

The genes are TRBV3-1 (or the pseudogene TRBV3-2) and TRBJ1-6, with D maybe TRBD1 (6 bases). The CDR3 is 16 residues long. Trimming stripped 4 bases from V and 0 bases from J, with 10 bases between. Germline V gives CDR1 LGHDT, CDR2 YNNKEL (reference sequence). Here the CDR3 DNA reads TGTGCCAGCAGCCTGGGACATAGCTCCTATAATTCACCCCTCCACTTT. It encodes CASSLGHSSYNSPLHF.

The V call is TRBV29-1, the J call TRBJ2-5; no definite D call. The CDR3 runs 12 residues. Trimming stripped 6 bases from V and 1 base from J, with 9 bases between. Germline assignment: CDR1 SQVTM and CDR2 ANQGSEA. CDR3 residues: CSVRRRQETQYF. The CDR3 region has the DNA TGCAGCGTCAGACGCCGCCAAGAGACCCAGTACTTC.

The chain combines TRBV6-1 with TRBJ1-5, with D possibly matching TRBD1 (5 bases). Germline V gene lookup returns CDR1 MNHNS and CDR2 SASEGT. CDR3 length: 14 amino acids. Trimming cost V 2 bases and J 4 bases, with 9 bases left between them. The DNA for the CDR3 is TGTGCCAGCAGTGAACGGTCAGGGAATCAGCCCCAGCATTTT. It yields the protein CASSERSGNQPQHF.

This clone came up once. The rearrangement uses TRBV5-4 and TRBJ1-2; 8 bases line up with TRBD1. Trimming removed 4 bases from V and 6 bases from J; junction bases left unmatched: 8. CDR3 length: 14 amino acids. Germline loops: CDR1 SGHNT, CDR2 YYREEE (reference sequence). CDR3 amino acids: CASSLGQGADGYTF. The CDR3 DNA reads as TGTGCCAGCAGCCTCGGACAGGGCGCGGATGGCTACACCTTC.

J is TRBJ2-7 and V is TRBV11-3; maybe TRBD2 (6 bases). The length of the CDR3 is 14 residues. V was trimmed by 5 bases and J by 3 bases, leaving 14 bases between them. Per germline, CDR1 SGHNT and CDR2 YENEEA. The CDR3 protein is CASSPAGGDYEQYF. The CDR3 nucleotides read TGTGCCAGCAGCCCCGCCGGAGGGGACTACGAGCAGTACTTC.

The CDR3 DNA follows: TGTGCCAGCAGTTTTAATGAAAAACTGTTTTTT. It specifies CASSFNEKLFF. The chain has TRBV28 and TRBJ1-4; no clear D. Germline CDR1 MDHEN, CDR2 SYDVKM. V was clipped by 3 bases and J by 4 bases, with 0 bases between them. This CDR3 region has 11 residues.

This clone has just one count. The rearrangement uses TRBV7-2 and TRBJ1-4; TRBD1 agrees at 7 bases. This CDR3 is 15 amino acids long. CDR1 and CDR2 (germline): SGHTA, FQGNSA. V was clipped by 4 bases and J by 8 bases; unmatched bases: 10. The CDR3 DNA follows: TGTGCCAGCAGCTCTCGGCCAGGGGGAGGCGAAAAACTGTTTTTT. Its protein product is CASSSRPGGGEKLFF.

The rearrangement uses TRBV19 and TRBJ1-2; the D is unclear. Germline V gene sequence: CDR1 LNHDA, CDR2 SQIVND (reference sequence). The V end lost 8 bases, the J end lost 0 bases, and 10 bases lay between the germline ends. This CDR3 is 13 amino acids long. This CDR3 is CASDGLANYGYTF. The DNA of the CDR3 is TGTGCCAGTGACGGCCTAGCTAACTATGGCTACACCTTC.

The chain links TRBV7-8 to TRBJ2-3, with D perhaps matching TRBD2 (6 bases). The germline V gene encodes CDR1 SGHVS and CDR2 FQNEAQ. V lost 3 bases to trimming and J lost 1 base, with 11 bases between them. The CDR3 totals 15 residues. The CDR3 DNA sequence: TGTGCCAGCAGCTTTTCGGGGGAGGGCACAGATACGCAGTATTTT. Amino acid sequence: CASSFSGEGTDTQYF.